This record covers a single T cell receptor beta chain. This clonotype showed up many times. Its antigen has not been determined. Per-base qualities were not stored, and no clone one base away is much larger. Preparation of the library involved 5' RACE. The run used a NextSeq 500. To correct for sequencing error and PCR bias, the TCR library protocol tagged individual cDNA molecules with unique molecular identifiers. Both TCR alpha and beta chains were sequenced, and tight co-correlation was observed between alpha and beta sequence abundances in each sample. Turning to the authors' computational methods: Decombinator V4 was used to annotate TCR sequences for V gene, J gene and CDR3. TCRs were defined as expanded if a significant change between any two time points was detected under a Poisson model with p below 0.0001. TCR abundances were normalised to the total number of TCRs sequenced per sample and expressed as counts per million. MAIT TCRs were defined by TRAV1-2 paired with TRAJ12, TRAJ20 or TRAJ33, and iNKT TCRs by TRAV10 paired with TRAJ18. VDJdb, accessed 1 November 2021, was searched for CMV, EBV and SARS-CoV-2 annotated TCRs, excluding TCRs annotated for multiple antigens. Starting from the raw public reads, TCRdb applied fastp trimming at Q25, assembled clones with MiXCR and retained in-frame beta chains. Each entry merges the rows of one CDR3 protein and shows their most common DNA and genes. TCRdb's processing, not the study's, gives the V and J calls here. Recorded for this sample are about 11,000 distinct CDR3 sequences; 4% to 5.5% of them occurred a single time. The biggest ten clones account for about 10% of the sample.

The data derive from a study of early T cells in non-severe SARS-CoV-2 infection (dated by TCRdb to about 2021). Regarding the complete study: TCR sequencing used bulk RNA from unsorted whole blood, so alpha and beta chains could not be paired.

Study-wide findings and limitations: VDJdb matching was skewed toward anti-spike CD8 responses, so virus-specific expansions were likely underestimated and private and CD4 specificities were missed.

A case-control design nested within a healthcare worker cohort in London, UK, was used, with weekly nasopharyngeal swab PCR tests and blood sampling performed. Healthcare workers were recruited between 23 and 31 March 2020, during the week of the UK lockdown, and were followed weekly for up to about 16 weeks. The trim is 6 bases for V and 9 bases for J, with a gap of 21 bases between the germline ends. From cysteine to phenylalanine, the CDR3 is 15 amino acids long. The read is trimmed to its CDR3 DNA, 45 bases read in frame from base 1. The germline V gene (reference sequence) gives CDR1 as LGHDT and CDR2 as YNNKEL.

The TCR originated in an adult who was a healthcare worker with PCR-confirmed SARS-CoV-2 infection or an uninfected control (not recorded which). The specimen sequenced was whole blood. The V gene is TRBV3-1 and the J gene is TRBJ2-4, with TRBD2 perhaps the D gene, on 7 matching bases. CDR3 sequence: CASRSSGGPKPIQYF. Read as DNA, the sequence is TGTGCCAGCAGGTCTTCCGGGGGGCCGAAGCCCATTCAGTACTTC. The CDR3, completed at both ends by the reference TRBV3-1 and TRBJ2-4 genes, gives the full variable domain DTAVSQTPKYLVTQMGNDKSIKCEQNLGHDTMYWYKQDSKKFLKIMFSYNNKELIINETVPNRFSPKSPDKAHLNLHINSLELGDSAVYFCASRSSGGPKPIQYFGAGTRLSVL.